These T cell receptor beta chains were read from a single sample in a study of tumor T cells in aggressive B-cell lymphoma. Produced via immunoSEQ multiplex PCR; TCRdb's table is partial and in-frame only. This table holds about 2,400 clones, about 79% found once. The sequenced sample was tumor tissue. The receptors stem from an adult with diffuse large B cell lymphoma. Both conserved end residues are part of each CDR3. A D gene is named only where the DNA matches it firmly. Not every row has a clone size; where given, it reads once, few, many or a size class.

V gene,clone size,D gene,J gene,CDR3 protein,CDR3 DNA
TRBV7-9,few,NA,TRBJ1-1,CASALNPLRTEAFF,TGTGCCAGCGCCCTGAACCCCCTGAGGACTGAAGCTTTCTTT
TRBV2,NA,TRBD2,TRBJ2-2,CASTSPTSGNTGELFF,TGTGCCAGCACCAGTCCGACTAGCGGGAACACCGGGGAGCTGTTTTTT
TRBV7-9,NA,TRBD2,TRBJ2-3,CAAGPSSGRSDTQYF,TGTGCCGCAGGTCCTTCTAGCGGGAGATCAGATACGCAGTATTTT
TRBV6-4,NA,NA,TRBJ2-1,CASSDRGGSHSKMSEQFF,TGTGCCAGCAGTGACAGGGGGGGCTCCCATTCCAAAATGAGTGAGCAGTTCTTC
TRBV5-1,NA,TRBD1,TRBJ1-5,CASSMGQLHSNQPQHF,TGCGCCAGCAGCATGGGACAGTTACATAGCAATCAGCCCCAGCATTTT
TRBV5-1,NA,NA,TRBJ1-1,CASGTGYTEAFF,TGCGCCAGCGGAACAGGGTACACTGAAGCTTTCTTT
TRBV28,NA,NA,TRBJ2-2,CASSFPQFANTGELFF,TGTGCCAGCAGTTTCCCCCAGTTCGCGAACACCGGGGAGCTGTTTTTT
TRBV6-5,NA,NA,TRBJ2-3,CASSPGQGRTDTQYF,TGTGCCAGCAGTCCCGGTCAGGGTCGGACAGATACGCAGTATTTT
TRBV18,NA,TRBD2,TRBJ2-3,CASSPPRGADTQYF,TGTGCCAGCTCACCACCGCGGGGGGCAGATACGCAGTATTTT
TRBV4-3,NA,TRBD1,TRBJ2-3,CASSQNPGTGVTDTQYF,TGCGCCAGCAGCCAGAATCCCGGGACAGGGGTCACAGATACGCAGTATTTT
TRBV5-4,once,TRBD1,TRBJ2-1,CASSLGAAGGENEQFF,TGTGCCAGCAGCTTGGGTGCGGCAGGGGGCGAAAATGAGCAGTTCTTC
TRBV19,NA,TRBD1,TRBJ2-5,CASSTPTGSQETQYF,TGTGCCAGTAGTACTCCGACAGGGTCCCAAGAGACCCAGTACTTC
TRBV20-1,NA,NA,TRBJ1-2,CSARSSYGYTF,TGCAGTGCTAGGTCTAGCTATGGCTACACCTTC
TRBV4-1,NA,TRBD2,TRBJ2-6,CASSHVGLADISGANVLTF,TGCGCCAGCAGCCACGTCGGACTAGCGGACATCTCTGGGGCCAACGTCCTGACTTTC